This passage covers 3 T cell receptor beta chains from one sample sequenced in a study of shared clonotypes between healthy human individuals. Here immunoSEQ multiplex PCR was the method, and the copy in TCRdb shows in-frame clones only, minus some. In the table there are 1,400,000 or so clones, approximately 98.5% of which are singletons. The material sequenced was naive CD4+ T cells sorted from blood. Sample subset: CD45RA+ positively selected. These receptors were obtained from a young man in good health.

The chain links TRBV18 to TRBJ2-7; D gene uncertain. The CDR3 is 13 amino acids. V gave up 6 bases and J gave up 1 base, with 10 bases separating them. Germline V gives CDR1 KGHSH, CDR2 LQKENI. CDR3: CASSARESYEQYF. CDR3 coding DNA: TGTGCCAGCTCGGCCCGAGAGTCCTACGAGCAGTACTTC.

The CDR3 protein is CATSRLRETYYEQYF. The CDR3 DNA reads TGTGCCACCAGCAGACTAAGGGAAACGTACTACGAGCAGTACTTC. The V and J genes are TRBV15 and TRBJ2-7; D remains ambiguous. V was shortened by 2 bases and J by 3 bases, with 14 bases between the two germline ends. Germline V gives CDR1 LNHNV, CDR2 YYDKDF (reference sequence). The CDR3 is 15 amino acids.

The V gene is TRBV19, the J gene TRBJ1-3; TRBD1 is a possible D gene (5 bases). With 7 bases removed from V and 0 bases from J, the gap between germline ends came to 16 bases. This CDR3 is built from 16 residues. Germline values: CDR1 LNHDA, CDR2 SQIVND (reference sequence). This CDR3 is CASIGTLTYSGNTIYF. The DNA for the CDR3 is TGTGCCAGTATCGGGACGCTTACGTACTCTGGAAACACCATATATTTT.